The clone carrying this T cell receptor beta chain was recorded once. Its specificity is not known. The CDR3 covers 14 residues. V gave up 2 bases and J gave up 8 bases; unmatched junction bases: 7. Per germline, CDR1 SQVTM and CDR2 ANQGSEA. This sample was taken from a study of cytomegalovirus exposure and HLA in healthy donors. Study outcomes and limitations: A later analysis by the authors found several of the most significant clusters apparently linked to common viral pathogens. Reportedly, diagnosis of cytomegalovirus status by the classifier showed high specificity and sensitivity.

This PCR relied on a set of 60 Vbeta primers and 13 Jbeta primers. The protocol was immunoSEQ multiplex PCR, while the TCRdb copy is restricted to in-frame clones and leaves out a portion. The repertoire holds fewer than 250,000 clones, with approximately 85% as singletons. This clonotype was obtained from a man younger than 35 in good health and CMV-seronegative. V gene TRBV29-1 combines with J gene TRBJ2-1; 9 nucleotides line up with TRBD1. What was sequenced was PBMCs. This chain's CDR3 is CSVEPLDRGDEQFF. The CDR3 coding sequence is TGCAGCGTTGAACCCCTGGACAGGGGAGATGAGCAGTTCTTC.